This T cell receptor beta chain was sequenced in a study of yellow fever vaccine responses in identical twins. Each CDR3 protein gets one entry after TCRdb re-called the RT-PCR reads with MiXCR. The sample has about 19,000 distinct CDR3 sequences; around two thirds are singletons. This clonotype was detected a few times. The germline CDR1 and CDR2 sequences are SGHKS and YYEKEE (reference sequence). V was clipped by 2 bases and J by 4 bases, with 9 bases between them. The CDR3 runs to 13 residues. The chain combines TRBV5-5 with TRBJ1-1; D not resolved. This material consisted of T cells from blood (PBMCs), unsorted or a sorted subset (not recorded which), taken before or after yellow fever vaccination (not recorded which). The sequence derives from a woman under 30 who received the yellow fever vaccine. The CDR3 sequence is CASSFTVSTEAFF. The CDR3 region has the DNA TGTGCCAGCAGCTTTACCGTTTCCACTGAAGCTTTCTTT.